Below are 21 T cell receptor beta chains sequenced from a single sample in a study of blood T cell repertoires in COVID-19. The assay was immunoSEQ multiplex PCR, and TCRdb's table has in-frame clones only and misses some. The repertoire holds some 240,000 clones, with roughly 89% as singletons. The specimen sequenced was peripheral blood. The receptors come from a woman in her thirties or forties who had recovered from COVID-19.

The chain recombines TRBV5-8 with TRBJ2-6; D call uncertain. With 4 bases removed from V and 0 bases from J, the gap between germline ends came to 11 bases. This CDR3 comprises 16 residues. Germline V lookup: CDR1 SGHTS, CDR2 YDEGEE. CDR3 loop: CASSLTFNSGANVLTF. The DNA for the CDR3 is TGTGCCAGCAGCCTAACTTTTAACTCTGGGGCCAACGTCCTGACTTTC. The variable domain in full, completed from reference TRBV5-8 and TRBJ2-6, reads EAGVTQSPTHLIKTRGQQATLRCSPISGHTSVYWYQQALGLGLQFLLWYDEGEERNRGNFPPRFSGRQFPNYSSELNVNALELEDSALYLCASSLTFNSGANVLTFGAGSRLTVL.

The chain joins TRBV11-3 to TRBJ1-1; the D gene is possibly TRBD1 (6 bases). Germline lookup yields CDR1 SGHNT and CDR2 YENEEA. V was pared by 7 bases and J by 6 bases, with 12 bases between. The CDR3 length is 12 residues. The CDR3 region is CASNEGGSEAFF. The CDR3 region has the DNA TGTGCCAGCAACGAAGGGGGATCTGAAGCTTTCTTT.

This clone was recorded only once. CDR3 bases: TGTGCCAGCAGTTATGGGGGGGGAACGTATGGCTACACCTTC. Amino acid sequence: CASSYGGGTYGYTF. The J gene is TRBJ1-2, the V gene TRBV6-5; weak D call: TRBD1 (5 bases). The germline V gene encodes CDR1 MNHEY and CDR2 SVGAGI. The CDR3 is 14 amino acids. The V end lost 3 bases, the J end lost 5 bases, and 13 bases lay between the germline ends.

The J gene is TRBJ1-2, the V gene TRBV6-5, with D possibly matching TRBD1 (5 bases). CDR1 and CDR2 from the germline V gene are MNHEY and SVGAGI. The length of the CDR3 is 14 residues. V gave up 2 bases and J gave up 4 bases, with 11 bases separating them. The CDR3 bases are TGTGCCAGCAGTTACAGCGACAGCAGCTATGGCTACACCTTC. Its translation is CASSYSDSSYGYTF.

A few counts support this clone. V and J are TRBV6-1 and TRBJ2-7; TRBD1 matches at 8 bases. The CDR3 sequence is 15 residues long. V was clipped by 3 bases and J by 0 bases; unmatched bases: 4. The germline CDR1 and CDR2 sequences are MNHNS and SASEGT. The CDR3 DNA reads as TGTGCCAGCAGTGAGGGACAGGCGAGCTCCTACGAGCAGTACTTC. This gives the protein CASSEGQASSYEQYF.

The genes are TRBV7-2 and TRBJ2-3; 8 nucleotides agree with TRBD2. Per the germline V gene, CDR1 is SGHTA and CDR2 is FQGNSA. Unmatched junction bases numbered 9, after V lost 4 bases and J lost 0 bases. This CDR3 is built from 17 residues. CDR3 sequence: CASSWTLAGTSTDTQYF. The CDR3 DNA reads as TGTGCCAGCAGCTGGACCCTAGCGGGCACCAGCACAGATACGCAGTATTTT.

CDR3 nucleotides: TGTGCCAGCAGTACCCTAGCAGTGCAAGAGACCCAGTACTTC. It specifies CASSTLAVQETQYF. The rearrangement links TRBV6-5 to TRBJ2-5; D may be TRBD2 (5 bases). This CDR3 has 14 amino acids. V lost 5 bases and J 2 bases, leaving 12 bases between the germline ends. Germline lookup yields CDR1 MNHEY and CDR2 SVGAGI.

V usage is TRBV7-4 and J usage is TRBJ1-5; D is undetermined. V lost 2 bases and J lost 7, with 15 bases in between. The CDR3 runs 15 residues. Germline V gene data show CDR1 as SGHVT and CDR2 as SQSDAQ. Here the CDR3 DNA reads TGTGCCAGCAGCTTATGGGCGCAGGCTGGGCAGCCCCAGCATTTT. It encodes CASSLWAQAGQPQHF.

Only one count was recorded for this clone. This chain links TRBV7-3 with TRBJ2-5, with TRBD1 matching over 9 bases. V dropped 0 bases and J dropped 4; count of bases not matched to a gene: 3. CDR1 and CDR2 from the germline V gene are SGHTA and FQGTGA. The CDR3 contains 15 residues. The CDR3 DNA follows: TGTGCCAGCAGCTTAACGGCGGACAGGGGAGAGACCCAGTACTTC. It is translated as CASSLTADRGETQYF.

This clone has just one count. This rearrangement joins TRBV19 to TRBJ2-1; 10 positions agree with TRBD1. J lost 7 bases, V lost 6 bases, and 15 bases had no gene match. Germline assignment: CDR1 LNHDA and CDR2 SQIVND (reference sequence). This CDR3 has 17 residues. The DNA for the CDR3 is TGTGCCAGTAGCAACCCCCGACAGGGGGCCTTTCGAAATGAGCAGTTCTTC. Its translation is CASSNPRQGAFRNEQFF.

The rearrangement links TRBV11-2 to TRBJ2-6; the D gene is possibly TRBD1 (8 bases). Germline V gene sequence: CDR1 SGHAT, CDR2 FQNNGV. The CDR3 contains 19 residues. The V end lost 5 bases, the J end lost 0 bases, and 20 bases lay between the germline ends. The DNA of the CDR3 is TGTGCCAGCAGCCCGGTAAAGCGGGACAGGCTCTCTGGGGCCAACGTCCTGACTTTC. It translates to CASSPVKRDRLSGANVLTF.

The chain is built from TRBV6-1 and TRBJ1-5; D gene uncertain. V lost 3 bases and J 0 bases, leaving 18 bases between the germline ends. This CDR3 is 18 amino acids long. Germline loops: CDR1 MNHNS, CDR2 SASEGT. CDR3 in DNA: TGTGCCAGCAGTGACGCCCTCGAGCGGCGGGGTAGCAATCAGCCCCAGCATTTT. Translation gives CASSDALERRGSNQPQHF.

The chain links TRBV6-2 or TRBV6-3 to TRBJ2-1; D is undetermined. In germline, CDR1 is MNHEY, CDR2 SVGEGT. V lost 0 bases to trimming and J lost 8 bases, with 14 bases between them. The CDR3 contains 15 residues. In nucleotides, the CDR3 is TGTGCCAGCAGTTACTCGATTCCGGGTTTAGATGAGCAGTTCTTC. Translated, it gives CASSYSIPGLDEQFF.

The chain joins TRBV3-1 (or the pseudogene TRBV3-2) to TRBJ2-2, with 8 nucleotides matching TRBD1. The CDR3 length is 14 residues. Germline CDR1 and CDR2: LGHDT and YNNKEL (reference sequence). V shed 10 bases and J 5 bases; nucleotides not matched to a gene: 9. For the CDR3, the DNA is TGTGCCACTCGGGACAGGCCGTCGACCGGGGAGCTGTTTTTT. This encodes CATRDRPSTGELFF.

The chain combines TRBV28 with TRBJ2-7, with TRBD1 matching over 7 bases. CDR1 and CDR2 from the germline V gene are MDHEN and SYDVKM. This CDR3 contains 14 residues. J lost 2 bases, V lost 6 bases, and 7 bases had no gene match. The CDR3 here is CASRFRDSAYEQYF. DNA of the CDR3: TGTGCCAGCAGATTTCGGGACAGCGCCTACGAGCAGTACTTC.

This clone turned up a few times. The V call is TRBV27, the J call TRBJ1-3; no firm D call. Germline CDR1 is MNHEY and CDR2 is SMNVEV (reference sequence). This CDR3 is built from 16 residues. V was cut by 6 bases and J by 0 bases, with 15 bases left in between. CDR3 amino acids: CASSTTSGVSGNTIYF. CDR3 bases: TGTGCCAGCAGCACAACATCCGGGGTCTCTGGAAACACCATATATTTT.

This sequence joins TRBV29-1 and TRBJ1-3; no clear D gene. The ends were cut back, 3 bases at V and 4 bases at J, with 4 bases in the middle. Per the germline V gene, CDR1 is SQVTM and CDR2 is ANQGSEA. CDR3 length: 11 amino acids. The CDR3, as DNA: TGCAGCGTTGATCGGGGAAACACCATATATTTT. Amino acid sequence: CSVDRGNTIYF.

The V call is TRBV7-6, the J call TRBJ1-4; D possibly corresponds to TRBD1 (6 bases). The CDR3 extends over 15 amino acids. Trimming shortened V by 1 base and J by 4 bases, and 10 bases separated the two germline ends. In germline, CDR1 is SGHVS, CDR2 FNYEAQ. The CDR3 bases are TGTGCCAGCAGCTTAGGGACAGCGGATAATGAAAAACTGTTTTTT. Its translation is CASSLGTADNEKLFF.

The chain uses TRBV12-3 or TRBV12-4 and TRBJ2-5; D gene ambiguous. Trimming pared 5 bases from V and 2 bases from J, leaving 9 bases between. The CDR3 covers 13 residues. For the CDR3, the DNA is TGTGCCAGCAGTCAACAGTCTCAAGAGACCCAGTACTTC. It translates to CASSQQSQETQYF.

This rearrangement joins TRBV9 to TRBJ1-2, with D possibly TRBD1 on 5 matching bases. The V gene's germline CDR1 is SGDLS and CDR2 YYNGEE. The CDR3 has 18 amino acids. V shed 0 bases and J shed 4 bases, with 22 bases lying between them. The CDR3 loop is CASSVESRGAGGIYGYTF. The DNA of the CDR3 is TGTGCCAGCAGCGTAGAGAGTAGAGGGGCCGGGGGAATCTATGGCTACACCTTC. The whole variable domain, remainder taken from reference TRBV9 and TRBJ1-2, is DSGVTQTPKHLITATGQRVTLRCSPRSGDLSVYWYQQSLDQGLQFLIQYYNGEERAKGNILERFSAQQFPDLHSELNLSSLELGDSALYFCASSVESRGAGGIYGYTFGSGTRLTVV.

The DNA of the CDR3 is TGTGCCAGCAGAATTGGAGGTGGGAGCTCCTACAATGAGCAGTTCTTC. Translation: CASRIGGGSSYNEQFF. This chain connects TRBV28 to TRBJ2-1; tentative D call: TRBD2 (5 bases). This CDR3 has 16 residues. V was shortened by 6 bases and J by 0 bases, with 15 bases between the two germline ends. CDR1 and CDR2 (germline): MDHEN, SYDVKM.